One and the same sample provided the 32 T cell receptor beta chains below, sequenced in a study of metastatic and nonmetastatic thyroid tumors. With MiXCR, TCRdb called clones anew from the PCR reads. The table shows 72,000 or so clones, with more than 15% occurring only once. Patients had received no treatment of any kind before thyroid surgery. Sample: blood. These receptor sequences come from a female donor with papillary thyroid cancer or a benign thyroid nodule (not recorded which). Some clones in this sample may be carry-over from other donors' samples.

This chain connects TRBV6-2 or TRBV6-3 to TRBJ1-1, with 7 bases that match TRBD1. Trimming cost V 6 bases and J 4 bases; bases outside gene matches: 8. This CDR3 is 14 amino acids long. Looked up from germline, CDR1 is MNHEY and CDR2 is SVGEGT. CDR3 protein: CASRPTGRTTEAFF. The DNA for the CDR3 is TGTGCCAGCAGGCCGACAGGGAGGACCACTGAAGCTTTCTTT.

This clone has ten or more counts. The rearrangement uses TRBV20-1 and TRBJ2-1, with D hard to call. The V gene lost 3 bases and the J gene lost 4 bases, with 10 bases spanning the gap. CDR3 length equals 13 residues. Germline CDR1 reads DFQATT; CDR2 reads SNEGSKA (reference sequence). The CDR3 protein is CSAREQIYNEQFF. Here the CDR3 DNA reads TGCAGTGCTAGGGAACAGATTTACAATGAGCAGTTCTTC.

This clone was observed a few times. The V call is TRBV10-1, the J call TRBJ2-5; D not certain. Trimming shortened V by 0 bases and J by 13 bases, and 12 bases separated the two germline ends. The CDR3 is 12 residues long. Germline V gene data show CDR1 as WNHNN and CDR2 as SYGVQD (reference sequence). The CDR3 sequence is CASSESTGPRYF. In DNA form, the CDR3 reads TGCGCCAGCAGTGAGTCCACGGGTCCCCGGTACTTC.

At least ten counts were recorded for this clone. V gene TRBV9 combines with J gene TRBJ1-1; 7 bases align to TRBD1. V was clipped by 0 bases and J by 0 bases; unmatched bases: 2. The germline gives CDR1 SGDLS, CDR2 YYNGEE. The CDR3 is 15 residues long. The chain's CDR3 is CASSVGRGLNTEAFF. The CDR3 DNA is TGTGCCAGCAGCGTAGGTAGGGGGCTGAACACTGAAGCTTTCTTT.

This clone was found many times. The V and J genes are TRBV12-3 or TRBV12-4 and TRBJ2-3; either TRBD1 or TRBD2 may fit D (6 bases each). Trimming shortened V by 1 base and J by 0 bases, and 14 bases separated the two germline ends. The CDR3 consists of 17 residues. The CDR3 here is CASSLVWGDTSTDTQYF. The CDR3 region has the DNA TGTGCCAGCAGTTTAGTGTGGGGGGACACTAGCACAGATACGCAGTATTTT.

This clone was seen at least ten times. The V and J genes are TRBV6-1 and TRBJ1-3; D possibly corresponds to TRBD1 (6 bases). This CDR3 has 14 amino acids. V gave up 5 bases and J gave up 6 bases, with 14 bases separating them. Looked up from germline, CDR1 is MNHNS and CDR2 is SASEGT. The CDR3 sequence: CASSPYRDSNTIYF. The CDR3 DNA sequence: TGTGCCAGCAGTCCCTACAGGGACTCAAACACCATATATTTT.

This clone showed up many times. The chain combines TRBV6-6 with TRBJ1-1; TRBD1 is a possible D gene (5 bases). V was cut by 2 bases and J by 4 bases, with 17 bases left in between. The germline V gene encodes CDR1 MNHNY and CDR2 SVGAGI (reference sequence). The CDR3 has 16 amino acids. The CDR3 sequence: CASSYGNYGAGTEAFF. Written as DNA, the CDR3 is TGTGCCAGCAGTTACGGGAACTACGGGGCGGGCACTGAAGCTTTCTTT.

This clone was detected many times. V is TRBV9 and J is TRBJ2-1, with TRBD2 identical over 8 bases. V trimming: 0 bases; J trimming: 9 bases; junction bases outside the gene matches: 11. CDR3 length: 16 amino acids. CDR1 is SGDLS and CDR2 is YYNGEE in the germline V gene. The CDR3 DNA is TGTGCCAGCAGCGTAGTCGCGGGAGGCCACCGCGGTGAGCAGTTCTTC. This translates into CASSVVAGGHRGEQFF.

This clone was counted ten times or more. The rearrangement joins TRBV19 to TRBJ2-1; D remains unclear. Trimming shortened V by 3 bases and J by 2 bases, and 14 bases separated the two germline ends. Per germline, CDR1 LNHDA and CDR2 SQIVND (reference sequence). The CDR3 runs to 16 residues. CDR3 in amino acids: CASSIYGTRAYNEQFF. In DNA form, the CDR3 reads TGTGCCAGTAGTATTTACGGCACAAGAGCCTACAATGAGCAGTTCTTC. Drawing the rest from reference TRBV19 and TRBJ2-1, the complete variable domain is DGGITQSPKYLFRKEGQNVTLSCEQNLNHDAMYWYRQDPGQGLRLIYYSQIVNDFQKGDIAEGYSVSREKKESFPLTVTSAQKNPTAFYLCASSIYGTRAYNEQFFGPGTRLTVL.

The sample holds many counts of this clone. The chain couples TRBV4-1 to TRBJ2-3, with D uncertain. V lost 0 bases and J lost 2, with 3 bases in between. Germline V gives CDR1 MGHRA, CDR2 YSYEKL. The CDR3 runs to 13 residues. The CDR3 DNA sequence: TGCGCCAGCAGCCAAGATAACACAGATACGCAGTATTTT. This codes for CASSQDNTDTQYF.

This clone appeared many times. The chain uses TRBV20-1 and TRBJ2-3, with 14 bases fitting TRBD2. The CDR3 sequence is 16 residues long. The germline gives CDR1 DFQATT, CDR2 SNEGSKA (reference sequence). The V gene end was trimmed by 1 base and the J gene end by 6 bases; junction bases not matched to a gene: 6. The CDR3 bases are TGCAGTGCTAGAGTCGGGACTAGCGGGAGAACGGATACGCAGTATTTT. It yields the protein CSARVGTSGRTDTQYF.

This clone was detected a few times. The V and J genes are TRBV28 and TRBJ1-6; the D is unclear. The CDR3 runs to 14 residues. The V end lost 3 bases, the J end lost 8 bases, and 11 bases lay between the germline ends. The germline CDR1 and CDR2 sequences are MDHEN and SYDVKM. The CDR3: CASSLRGAYSPLHF. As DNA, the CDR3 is TGTGCCAGCAGTTTGCGGGGTGCTTATTCACCCCTCCACTTT. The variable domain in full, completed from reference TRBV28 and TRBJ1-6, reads DVKVTQSSRYLVKRTGEKVFLECVQDMDHENMFWYRQDPGLGLRLIYFSYDVKMKEKGDIPEGYSVSREKKERFSLILESASTNQTSMYLCASSLRGAYSPLHFGNGTRLTVT.

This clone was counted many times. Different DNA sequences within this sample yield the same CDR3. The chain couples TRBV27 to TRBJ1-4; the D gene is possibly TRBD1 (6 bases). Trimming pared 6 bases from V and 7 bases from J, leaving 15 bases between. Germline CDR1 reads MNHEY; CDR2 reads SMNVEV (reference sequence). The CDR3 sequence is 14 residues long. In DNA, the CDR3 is TGTGCCAGCAGGAATCGGGGGCCAGTTGAAAAACTGTTTTTT. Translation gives CASRNRGPVEKLFF.

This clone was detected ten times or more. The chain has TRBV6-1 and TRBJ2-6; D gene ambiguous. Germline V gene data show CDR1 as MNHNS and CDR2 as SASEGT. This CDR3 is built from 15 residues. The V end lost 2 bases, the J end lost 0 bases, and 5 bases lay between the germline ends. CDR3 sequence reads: CASSEQNSGANVLTF. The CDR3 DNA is TGTGCCAGCAGTGAACAAAACTCTGGGGCCAACGTCCTGACTTTC.

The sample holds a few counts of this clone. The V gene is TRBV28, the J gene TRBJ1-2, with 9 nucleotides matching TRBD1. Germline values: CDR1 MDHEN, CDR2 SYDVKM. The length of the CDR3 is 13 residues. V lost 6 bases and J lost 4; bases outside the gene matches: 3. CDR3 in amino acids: CASSRTGVYGYTF. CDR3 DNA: TGTGCCAGCAGCAGGACAGGGGTCTATGGCTACACCTTC.

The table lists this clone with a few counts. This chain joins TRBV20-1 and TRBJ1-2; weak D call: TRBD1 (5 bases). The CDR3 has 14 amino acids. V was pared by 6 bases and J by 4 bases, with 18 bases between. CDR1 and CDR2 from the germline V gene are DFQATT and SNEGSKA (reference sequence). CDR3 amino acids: CSAATATDLYGYTF. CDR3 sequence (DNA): TGCAGTGCCGCAACCGCGACAGACCTCTATGGCTACACCTTC.

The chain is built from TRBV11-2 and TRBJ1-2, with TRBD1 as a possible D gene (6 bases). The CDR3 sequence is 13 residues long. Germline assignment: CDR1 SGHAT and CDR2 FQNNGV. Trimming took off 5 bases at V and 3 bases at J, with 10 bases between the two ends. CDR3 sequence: CASSPDSYYGYTF. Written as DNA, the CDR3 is TGTGCCAGCAGCCCGGACAGTTACTATGGCTACACCTTC.

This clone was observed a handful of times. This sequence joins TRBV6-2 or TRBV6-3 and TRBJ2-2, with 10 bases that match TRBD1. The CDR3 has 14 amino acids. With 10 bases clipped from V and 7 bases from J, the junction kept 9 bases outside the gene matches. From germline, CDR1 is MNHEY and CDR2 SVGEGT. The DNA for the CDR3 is TGTGCCACTTCGGACAGGGGGAATGGCGGGGAGCTGTTTTTT. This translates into CATSDRGNGGELFF.

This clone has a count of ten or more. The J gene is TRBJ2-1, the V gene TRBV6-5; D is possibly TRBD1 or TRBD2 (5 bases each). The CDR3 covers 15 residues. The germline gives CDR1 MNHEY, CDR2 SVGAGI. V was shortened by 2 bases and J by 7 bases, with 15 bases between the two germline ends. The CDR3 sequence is CASSYIRGRRNEQFF. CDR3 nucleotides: TGTGCCAGCAGTTACATACGGGGCCGGAGGAATGAGCAGTTCTTC.

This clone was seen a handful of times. The CDR3 is CASSPQTGATFNYGYTF. The CDR3 coding sequence is TGTGCCAGCAGTCCCCAGACAGGGGCTACGTTTAACTATGGCTACACCTTC. The V call is TRBV6-1, the J call TRBJ1-2; 8 bases fit TRBD1. Germline loops: CDR1 MNHNS, CDR2 SASEGT. There are 17 residues in the CDR3. Trimming cost V 5 bases and J 1 base; bases outside gene matches: 12.

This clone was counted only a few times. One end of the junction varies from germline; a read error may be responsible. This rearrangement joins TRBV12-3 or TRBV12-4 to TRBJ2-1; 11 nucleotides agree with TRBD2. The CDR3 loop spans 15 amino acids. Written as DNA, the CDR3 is TGTGCCAGCAGCTTAGCGGGAGGGCCCCTCCGGGAGCAGTTCTTC. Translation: CASSLAGGPLREQFF.

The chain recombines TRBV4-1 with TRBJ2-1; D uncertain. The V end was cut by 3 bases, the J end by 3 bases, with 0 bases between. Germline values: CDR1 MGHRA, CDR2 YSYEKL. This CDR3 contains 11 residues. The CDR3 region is CASSHYNEQFF. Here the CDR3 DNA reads TGCGCCAGCAGCCACTACAATGAGCAGTTCTTC.

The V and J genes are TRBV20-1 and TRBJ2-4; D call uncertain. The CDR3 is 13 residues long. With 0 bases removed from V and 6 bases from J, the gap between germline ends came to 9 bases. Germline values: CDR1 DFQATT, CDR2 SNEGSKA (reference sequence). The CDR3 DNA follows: TGCAGTGCTAGAGATAGTCGGCTAAACATTCAGTACTTC. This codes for CSARDSRLNIQYF.

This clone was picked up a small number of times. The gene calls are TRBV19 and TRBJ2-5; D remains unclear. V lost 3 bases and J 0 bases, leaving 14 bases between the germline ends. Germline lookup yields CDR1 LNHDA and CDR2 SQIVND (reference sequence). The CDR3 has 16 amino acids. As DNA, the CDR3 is TGTGCCAGTAGTATTAACGGCCCAGCGTACCAAGAGACCCAGTACTTC. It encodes CASSINGPAYQETQYF.

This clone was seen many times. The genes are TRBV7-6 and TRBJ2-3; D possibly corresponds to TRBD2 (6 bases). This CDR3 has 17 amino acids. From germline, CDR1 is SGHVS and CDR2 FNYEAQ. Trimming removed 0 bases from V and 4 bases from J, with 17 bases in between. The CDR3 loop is CASSLAVVGPGADTQYF. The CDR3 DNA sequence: TGTGCCAGCAGCTTAGCGGTCGTGGGGCCGGGGGCAGATACGCAGTATTTT.

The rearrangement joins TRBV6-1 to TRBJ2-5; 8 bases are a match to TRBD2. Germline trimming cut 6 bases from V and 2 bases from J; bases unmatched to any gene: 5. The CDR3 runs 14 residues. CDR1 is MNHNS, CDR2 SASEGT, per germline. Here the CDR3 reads CASSAGLAQETQYF. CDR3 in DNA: TGTGCCAGCAGCGCCGGACTAGCTCAAGAGACCCAGTACTTC.

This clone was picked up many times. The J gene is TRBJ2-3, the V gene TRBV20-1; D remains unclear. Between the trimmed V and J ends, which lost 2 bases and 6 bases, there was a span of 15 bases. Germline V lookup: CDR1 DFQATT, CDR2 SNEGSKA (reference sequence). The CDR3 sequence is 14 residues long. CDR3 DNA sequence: TGCAGTGCTAGATCCGGGCCCCCCCTGGATACGCAGTATTTT. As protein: CSARSGPPLDTQYF.

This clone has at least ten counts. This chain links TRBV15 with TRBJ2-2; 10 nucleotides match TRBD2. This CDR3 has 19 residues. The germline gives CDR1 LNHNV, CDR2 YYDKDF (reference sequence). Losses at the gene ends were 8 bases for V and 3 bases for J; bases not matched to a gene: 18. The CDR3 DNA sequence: TGTGCCACCTCTACACCTTACCTAGCGGGAGTTAAACACACCGGGGAGCTGTTTTTT. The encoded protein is CATSTPYLAGVKHTGELFF.

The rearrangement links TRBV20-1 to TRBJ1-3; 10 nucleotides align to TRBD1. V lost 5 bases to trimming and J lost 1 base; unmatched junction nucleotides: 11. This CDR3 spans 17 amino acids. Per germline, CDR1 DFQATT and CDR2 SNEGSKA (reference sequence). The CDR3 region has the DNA TGCAGTGCTGTGGGGACAGGGGAAGGTGTATCTGGAAACACCATATATTTT. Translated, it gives CSAVGTGEGVSGNTIYF.

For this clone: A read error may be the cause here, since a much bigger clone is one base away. CDR3: CAGSFDRDPIYEQYF. For the CDR3, the DNA is TGTGCCGGCAGCTTCGACCGGGACCCAATCTACGAGCAGTACTTC. The chain links TRBV5-4 to TRBJ2-7; either TRBD1 or TRBD2 may fit D (5 bases each). The CDR3 contains 15 residues. The germline gives CDR1 SGHNT, CDR2 YYREEE (reference sequence). Full variable domain (outside the CDR3, taken from reference TRBV5-4 and TRBJ2-7): ETGVTQSPTHLIKTRGQQVTLRCSSQSGHNTVSWYQQALGQGPQFIFQYYREEENGRGNFPPRFSGLQFPNYSSELNVNALELDDSALYLCAGSFDRDPIYEQYFGPGTRLTVT.

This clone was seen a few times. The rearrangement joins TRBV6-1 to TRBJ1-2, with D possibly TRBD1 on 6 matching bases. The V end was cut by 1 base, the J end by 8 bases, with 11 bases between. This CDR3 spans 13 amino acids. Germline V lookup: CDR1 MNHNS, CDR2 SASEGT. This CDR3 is CASSEVGARGYTF. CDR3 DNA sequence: TGTGCCAGCAGTGAAGTGGGGGCGCGGGGCTACACCTTC.

The CDR3 sequence: CASSPATAMNTEAFF. The CDR3 DNA follows: TGTGCCAGCAGCCCGGCGACAGCCATGAACACTGAAGCTTTCTTT. This rearrangement joins TRBV28 to TRBJ1-1, with D maybe TRBD1 (5 bases). Trimming left V 6 bases short and J 0 bases short, with 14 bases between. The CDR3 has 15 residues. Germline V gives CDR1 MDHEN, CDR2 SYDVKM. The full variable domain, with the rest looked up from reference TRBV28 and TRBJ1-1, is DVKVTQSSRYLVKRTGEKVFLECVQDMDHENMFWYRQDPGLGLRLIYFSYDVKMKEKGDIPEGYSVSREKKERFSLILESASTNQTSMYLCASSPATAMNTEAFFGQGTRLTVV.